One sample yielded the 7 T cell receptor beta chains listed below, sequenced in a study of T cell responses to AZD1222 COVID-19 vaccine. Sequencing was performed with immunoSEQ multiplex PCR; in TCRdb, only in-frame clones are kept and a portion is missing. The table has tens of thousands of clones, roughly 90% seen once; the top ten hold 2.5% to 3%. This specimen consisted of peripheral blood, obtained on day 0 of MenACWY control vaccination. The receptors were gathered from an adult in good health.

The chain joins TRBV27 to TRBJ2-3; 10 bases fit TRBD2. Trimming at V came to 5 bases and at J to 8 bases, leaving 10 bases not matched to a gene. The germline CDR1 and CDR2 sequences are MNHEY and SMNVEV (reference sequence). The CDR3 runs 15 residues. The CDR3 coding sequence is TGTGCCAGCAGTCTAGCGGGGGCGGTTGGGGGTACGCAGTATTTT. It is translated as CASSLAGAVGGTQYF.

This clone was detected once. The rearrangement uses TRBV11-2 and TRBJ2-3; TRBD1 agrees at 8 bases. Trimming cost V 5 bases and J 2 bases; bases outside gene matches: 6. This CDR3 spans 15 amino acids. CDR1 is SGHAT, CDR2 FQNNGV, per germline. CDR3 sequence (DNA): TGTGCCAGCAGCCCACCGGGACAGGTCACAGATACGCAGTATTTT. Protein sequence: CASSPPGQVTDTQYF.

The rearrangement uses TRBV2 and TRBJ2-7, with 7 positions matching TRBD2. Per the germline V gene, CDR1 is SNHLY and CDR2 is FYNNEI. V lost 3 bases, J lost 0 bases, and 8 bases stayed unmatched. The CDR3 has 16 amino acids. The CDR3 reads CASSDKRGLTSYEQYF. The CDR3 region has the DNA TGTGCCAGCAGTGATAAGCGGGGACTTACCTCCTACGAGCAGTACTTC.

The chain combines TRBV4-1 with TRBJ1-5; D not certain. CDR3 length equals 15 residues. Trimming took 1 base from V and 2 from J, leaving 9 bases between them. Germline values: CDR1 MGHRA, CDR2 YSYEKL. DNA for the CDR3: TGCGCCAGCAGCCAAGTGAGAGGCGGCAATCAGCCCCAGCATTTT. This gives the protein CASSQVRGGNQPQHF.

The V gene is TRBV10-3, the J gene TRBJ1-1, with 7 positions matching TRBD1. CDR3 length: 13 residues. V dropped 10 bases and J dropped 2; count of bases not matched to a gene: 7. Germline CDR1 reads ENHRY; CDR2 reads SYGVKD. The CDR3 DNA reads as TGTGCCAGAGACAGGGCCTCTAACACTGAAGCTTTCTTT. It specifies CARDRASNTEAFF.

The rearrangement uses TRBV3-1 (or the pseudogene TRBV3-2) and TRBJ1-6; tentative D call: TRBD1 (5 bases). This CDR3 is 14 amino acids long. V dropped 9 bases and J dropped 5 bases, with 14 bases sitting between them. The germline V gene has CDR1 LGHDT and CDR2 YNNKEL (reference sequence). As DNA, the CDR3 is TGTGCCAGTGGGCTAGGAGGGGATAATTCACCCCTCCACTTT. Translating it yields CASGLGGDNSPLHF.

This clone was detected a few times. The chain employs TRBV7-2 and TRBJ2-3; the match to TRBD2 covers 10 bases. The germline gives CDR1 SGHTA, CDR2 FQGNSA. J lost 3 bases, V lost 2 bases, and 5 bases had no gene match. CDR3 length equals 16 residues. The CDR3 reads CASSLQASGGTDTQYF. The CDR3 region has the DNA TGTGCCAGCAGCTTACAGGCTAGCGGGGGAACAGATACGCAGTATTTT.